The present TCR beta chain was sequenced within a study of T cells in Graves' hyperthyroidism and ophthalmopathy. Looked up from germline, CDR1 is SGHAT and CDR2 is FQNNGV. Unmatched junction bases numbered 9, after V lost 2 bases and J lost 5 bases. The CDR3 covers 15 residues. This clonotype was counted many times. Amplification yielded TCR beta CDR3 regions, with RNA transcripts as the source. In the first-round RT-PCR of the TCR CDR3, the HTBI primer set was used. TCRdb re-analysed the multiplex PCR reads in MiXCR, keeping a single row per CDR3 protein. Among roughly 500,000 distinct CDR3 sequences, 46% were seen once, and the ten largest hold 15% to 20%.

Material for sequencing was peripheral blood or thyroid tissue (not recorded which). The sequence was collected from an adult woman with Graves' disease, either hyperthyroidism or ophthalmopathy (not recorded which). The chain employs TRBV11-2 and TRBJ2-7, with 7 bases lining up with TRBD2. CDR3 DNA sequence: TGTGCCAGCAGCTTATTAGCGGGTTTTGAGAACGAGCAGTACTTC. The encoded protein is CASSLLAGFENEQYF.